The entry that follows covers one TCR beta chain sequence. The data were taken from a study of spatial heterogeneity in lung cancer. Study-wide context: Alpha-chain detections were consistently fewer than beta-chain detections among the sequences.

From the 5' RACE reads, TCRdb called clonotypes with MiXCR, one entry per CDR3 protein. Among about 95,000 distinct CDR3 sequences listed, over 8.5% were seen once. Time point denoted: sample taken at primary tumor resection. In each case, whole RNA from tumor, nontumor lung or frozen PBMC was sequenced unsorted. The roughly 79 donors had untreated early-stage non-small cell lung cancer. The clonotype comes from a male donor with early-stage non-small cell lung cancer. The sample was PBMCs, taken at surgery.

This chain's CDR3 is CASSLERSNYGYTF. The CDR3 bases are TGTGCCAGCAGCTTAGAGCGGAGTAACTATGGCTACACCTTC. The chain uses TRBV7-2 and TRBJ1-2; D gene uncertain. Germline assignment: CDR1 SGHTA and CDR2 FQGNSA. The V gene lost 1 base and the J gene lost 1 base, with 7 bases spanning the gap. The CDR3 runs to 14 residues.